This TCR beta chain was captured in a study of early T cells in non-severe SARS-CoV-2 infection. Unique molecular identifiers tagged individual cDNA molecules. TCRdb re-called the 5' RACE reads with MiXCR, one entry per CDR3 protein. The sample lists approximately 27,000 distinct CDR3 sequences, over 5% occurring once. Many counts were recorded for this clonotype. Germline V gives CDR1 SGHRS, CDR2 YFSETQ. CDR3 length: 15 residues. V dropped 0 bases and J dropped 4 bases, with 13 bases sitting between them. The TCR sequence derives from an adult who was a healthcare worker with PCR-confirmed SARS-CoV-2 infection or an uninfected control (not recorded which). The sequencing input was whole blood. V is TRBV5-1 and J is TRBJ1-1, with D unresolved. DNA for the CDR3: TGCGCCAGCAGCTTGGAAGGCCTGACGGTCACTGAAGCTTTCTTT. Its protein is CASSLEGLTVTEAFF.